The 17 T cell receptor beta chains below were found in one sample sequenced in a study of blood T cell repertoires in COVID-19. The repertoire was sequenced with immunoSEQ multiplex PCR; TCRdb's copy has only in-frame clones and lacks some. Of roughly 20,000 clones listed, 87% were seen once; the top ten hold 7.5% to 9%. The sample was peripheral blood. These receptors were obtained from a human donor in a cohort sampled during active COVID-19. The donor label of this sample is uncertain.

The genes are TRBV14 and TRBJ1-5; a possible D gene is TRBD1 (6 bases). Germline CDR1 and CDR2: SGHDN and FVKESK. The V gene lost 3 bases and the J gene lost 4 bases, with 22 bases spanning the gap. CDR3 length: 18 amino acids. The CDR3 sequence: CASSHRVGGGQGNQPQHF. The DNA of the CDR3 is TGTGCCAGCAGCCACCGCGTGGGGGGGGGCCAGGGAAATCAGCCCCAGCATTTT.

This sequence joins TRBV2 and TRBJ1-5, with D possibly TRBD1 on 6 matching bases. The CDR3 is made up of 13 amino acids. Trimming pared 7 bases from V and 3 bases from J, leaving 10 bases between. Germline-derived CDR1 and CDR2 are SNHLY and FYNNEI. CDR3 bases: TGTGCCAGCAAAGGACAGAACAATCAGCCCCAGCATTTT. It specifies CASKGQNNQPQHF.

This clone was seen only once. The chain couples TRBV4-2 to TRBJ1-6, with 7 bases fitting TRBD1. J was trimmed by 4 bases and V by 1 base; bases with no gene match: 1. Germline V CDR1 and CDR2: LGHNA, YNFKEQ. The CDR3 length is 15 residues. The CDR3 sequence is CASSQGQGYNSPLHF. The CDR3 DNA follows: TGTGCCAGCAGCCAAGGACAGGGTTATAATTCACCCCTCCACTTT.

The chain has TRBV2 and TRBJ1-4, with D perhaps matching TRBD1 (6 bases). V was pared by 6 bases and J by 3 bases, with 14 bases between. Germline V lookup: CDR1 SNHLY, CDR2 FYNNEI. This CDR3 contains 15 residues. The CDR3 bases are TGTGCCAGCAGCGTACAGGGATTAGCTAATGAAAAACTGTTTTTT. Amino acids: CASSVQGLANEKLFF.

The chain uses TRBV2 and TRBJ2-7; D ambiguous. The V gene lost 0 bases and the J gene lost 2 bases, with 2 bases spanning the gap. This CDR3 has 12 residues. CDR1 SNHLY and CDR2 FYNNEI come from the germline V gene. The CDR3 spells CASSEATYEQYF. CDR3 bases: TGTGCCAGCAGTGAAGCCACCTACGAGCAGTACTTC.

On this clone: At one of its ends the junction is not consistent with the germline gene, which may arise from a read error. J is TRBJ1-2 and V is TRBV6-5; D not resolved. The germline CDR1 and CDR2 sequences are MNHEY and SVGAGI. This CDR3 is 13 amino acids long. Written as DNA, the CDR3 is TGTGCCAGCAGCCCAAGAGGGAAGGGTTGGACCTACTTC. Translation gives CASSPRGKGWTYF.

This clone was counted between two and nine times. The rearrangement joins TRBV5-1 to TRBJ2-7, with a tentative D call TRBD2 (5 bases). Germline assignment: CDR1 SGHRS and CDR2 YFSETQ. The CDR3 covers 14 residues. V was trimmed by 2 bases and J by 0 bases, leaving 9 bases between them. In DNA form, the CDR3 reads TGCGCCAGCAGCTTCGATGAGGGCTCCTACGAGCAGTACTTC. It specifies CASSFDEGSYEQYF. The variable domain in full, with the rest retrieved from reference TRBV5-1 and TRBJ2-7, is KAGVTQTPRYLIKTRGQQVTLSCSPISGHRSVSWYQQTPGQGLQFLFEYFSETQRNKGNFPGRFSGRQFSNSRSEMNVSTLELGDSALYLCASSFDEGSYEQYFGPGTRLTVT.

This sequence joins TRBV5-1 and TRBJ1-2; a possible D gene is TRBD1 (5 bases). Trimming cost V 0 bases and J 7 bases, with 13 bases left between them. Germline CDR1 SGHRS, CDR2 YFSETQ. This CDR3 has 14 amino acids. This CDR3 is CASSLAGSRLGYTF. The CDR3 DNA reads TGCGCCAGCAGCTTGGCAGGGTCCCGTCTTGGCTACACCTTC.

The chain has TRBV12-3 or TRBV12-4 and TRBJ2-1; D may be TRBD1 (7 bases). Trimming cost V 6 bases and J 6 bases, with 12 bases left between them. This CDR3 has 13 residues. CDR3 sequence (DNA): TGTGCCAGCAGCCAGGGGGGCTCCAATGAGCAGTTCTTC. Translated, it gives CASSQGGSNEQFF.

The rearrangement uses TRBV5-4 and TRBJ2-2, with D unresolved. CDR1 is SGHNT, CDR2 YYREEE, per germline (reference sequence). The ends were cut back, 1 base at V and 6 bases at J, with 10 bases in the middle. The CDR3 is made up of 14 amino acids. CDR3 nucleotides: TGTGCCAGCAGCTTGATCAATTCGGCCGGGGAGCTGTTTTTT. Its translation: CASSLINSAGELFF.

V usage is TRBV29-1 and J usage is TRBJ2-5; TRBD1 is a possible D gene (6 bases). The CDR3 length is 14 residues. Germline V gene lookup returns CDR1 SQVTM and CDR2 ANQGSEA. V was cut by 8 bases and J by 4 bases, with 20 bases left in between. DNA for the CDR3: TGCAGCTTCTTATCGCCACAGGGCCCAGAGACCCAGTACTTC. This codes for CSFLSPQGPETQYF.

The chain links TRBV6-5 to TRBJ1-1, with no clear D. The CDR3 sequence is 13 residues long. Germline loops: CDR1 MNHEY, CDR2 SVGAGI. V was shortened by 6 bases and J by 0 bases, with 8 bases between the two germline ends. This chain's CDR3 is CASRETVNTEAFF. The CDR3 bases are TGTGCCAGCAGGGAGACGGTGAACACTGAAGCTTTCTTT.

The rearrangement links TRBV28 to TRBJ1-6, with 7 bases identical to TRBD1. In germline, CDR1 is MDHEN, CDR2 SYDVKM. CDR3 length: 14 residues. J lost 8 bases, V lost 6 bases, and 7 bases had no gene match. The CDR3 coding sequence is TGTGCCAGCAGCCGGGGACAGTTCGATTCACCCCTCCACTTT. Translated: CASSRGQFDSPLHF.

This chain connects TRBV4-1 to TRBJ2-4; 11 bases line up with TRBD2. The CDR3 has 19 amino acids. Germline CDR1 is MGHRA and CDR2 is YSYEKL. After removal of 3 bases from V and 0 bases from J, the junction contained 10 bases not matched to a gene. As DNA, the CDR3 is TGCGCCAGCAGCCAGGGCAGACTAGCGGGGACGCCAGCCAAAAACATTCAGTACTTC. Its translation is CASSQGRLAGTPAKNIQYF.

The chain carries TRBV5-1 and TRBJ1-4; 9 nucleotides align to TRBD1. CDR3 length: 16 amino acids. After removal of 4 bases from V and 8 bases from J, the junction contained 12 bases not matched to a gene. The germline gives CDR1 SGHRS, CDR2 YFSETQ. CDR3 sequence (DNA): TGCGCCAGCAGCCCCACGGGACAGGGAGGGGGAGAAAAACTGTTTTTT. It translates to CASSPTGQGGGEKLFF. Together with reference TRBV5-1 and TRBJ1-4, the CDR3 gives the full variable domain: KAGVTQTPRYLIKTRGQQVTLSCSPISGHRSVSWYQQTPGQGLQFLFEYFSETQRNKGNFPGRFSGRQFSNSRSEMNVSTLELGDSALYLCASSPTGQGGGEKLFFGSGTQLSVL.

The chain carries TRBV5-4 and TRBJ2-7; the match to TRBD2 covers 7 bases. CDR1 and CDR2 (germline): SGHNT, YYREEE (reference sequence). This CDR3 contains 14 residues. The V gene end was trimmed by 3 bases and the J gene end by 2 bases; junction bases not matched to a gene: 5. The CDR3 protein is CASSSKAGPYEQYF. As DNA, the CDR3 is TGTGCCAGCAGCTCCAAAGCGGGACCCTACGAGCAGTACTTC. Filled out from reference TRBV5-4 and TRBJ2-7, the complete variable domain reads ETGVTQSPTHLIKTRGQQVTLRCSSQSGHNTVSWYQQALGQGPQFIFQYYREEENGRGNFPPRFSGLQFPNYSSELNVNALELDDSALYLCASSSKAGPYEQYFGPGTRLTVT.

V is TRBV13 and J is TRBJ2-7, with D possibly being TRBD2 (5 bases). Germline CDR1 reads PRHDT; CDR2 reads FYEKMQ (reference sequence). V was trimmed by 5 bases and J by 2 bases, leaving 16 bases between them. The CDR3 contains 15 residues. CDR3 protein: CASSETAGVPYEQYF. CDR3 nucleotides: TGTGCCAGCAGCGAAACTGCGGGCGTCCCCTACGAGCAGTACTTC.